This is a list of T cell receptor beta chains from one sample in a study of T cells in Graves' hyperthyroidism and ophthalmopathy. TCRdb re-called the multiplex PCR reads through MiXCR, storing one row per CDR3 protein. Of around 290,000 distinct CDR3 sequences listed, 12% to 15% were seen once; the top ten hold around 8%. The source material was blood. The receptors here all came from a woman in her thirties or forties with Graves' hyperthyroidism. CDR3s include the opening cysteine and the closing phenylalanine or tryptophan. A D gene is named only where the DNA matches it firmly. Rows give clone size only sometimes, using once, few, many, or a class for an expanded clone.

v_gene: TRBV7-9
d_gene: TRBD2
j_gene: TRBJ2-1
abundance: few
CDR3nt: TGTGCCAGCAGCTTAGTCACTAGCGGGAGCGATGAGCAGTTCTTC
CDR3aa: CASSLVTSGSDEQFF

v_gene: TRBV28
d_gene: -
j_gene: TRBJ2-4
abundance: many
CDR3nt: TGTGCCAGCAGTTTACTTGGCGAAAACATTCAGTACTTC
CDR3aa: CASSLLGENIQYF

v_gene: TRBV28
d_gene: TRBD1
j_gene: TRBJ1-1
abundance: many
CDR3nt: TGTGCCAGCAGTTTTACGGACAGGCGAGTTGAAGCTTTCTTT
CDR3aa: CASSFTDRRVEAFF

v_gene: TRBV2
d_gene: TRBD1
j_gene: TRBJ2-7
abundance: few
CDR3nt: TGTGCCAGCAGGGCGTCCCGGGACAGGGTTGAGCAGTACTTC
CDR3aa: CASRASRDRVEQYF

v_gene: TRBV10-3
d_gene: -
j_gene: TRBJ1-3
abundance: few
CDR3nt: TGTGCCATCGGCCATACAGGTCTCGGAAACACCATATATTTT
CDR3aa: CAIGHTGLGNTIYF

v_gene: TRBV9
d_gene: -
j_gene: TRBJ2-7
abundance: few
CDR3nt: TGTGCCACCCCTATCCATTCCCCTTCGGGTTTTCTCTCCTACGAGCAGTACTTC
CDR3aa: CATPIHSPSGFLSYEQYF

v_gene: TRBV20-1
d_gene: TRBD1
j_gene: TRBJ1-1
abundance: few
CDR3nt: TGCAGTGCGACGGGACAGGGGCATACTGAAGCTTTTTTT
CDR3aa: CSATGQGHTEAFF

v_gene: TRBV24-1
d_gene: -
j_gene: TRBJ1-2
abundance: -
CDR3nt: TGTGCCACCAGTGATCGCCGGGACGACTATGGCTACACCTTC
CDR3aa: CATSDRRDDYGYTF

v_gene: TRBV19
d_gene: -
j_gene: TRBJ1-1
abundance: -
CDR3nt: TGTGCCAGTAGTATAGGGGACCGGGAAACTGAAGCTTTCTTT
CDR3aa: CASSIGDRETEAFF

v_gene: TRBV6-6
d_gene: -
j_gene: TRBJ2-6
abundance: -
CDR3nt: TGTGCCAGCAGTTACACGGTAACTGGGGCCAACGTCCTGACTTTC
CDR3aa: CASSYTVTGANVLTF

v_gene: TRBV6-1
d_gene: -
j_gene: TRBJ1-1
abundance: many
CDR3nt: TGTGCCAGCAGTGAGGGACGGCCGAACACTGAAGCTTTCTTT
CDR3aa: CASSEGRPNTEAFF

v_gene: TRBV13
d_gene: TRBD1
j_gene: TRBJ2-1
abundance: many
CDR3nt: TGTGCCAGCAGCAAGGGACAGGGGGTCTACAATGAGCAGTTCTTC
CDR3aa: CASSKGQGVYNEQFF

v_gene: TRBV2
d_gene: -
j_gene: TRBJ1-2
abundance: many
CDR3nt: TGTGCCAGCAGTAAGACAGAAAGCGATGGCTACACCTTC
CDR3aa: CASSKTESDGYTF

v_gene: TRBV4-1
d_gene: TRBD2
j_gene: TRBJ2-1
abundance: -
CDR3nt: TGTGCCAGCAGCCAAGATAGCCTAGCGGCGGGTAATGAGCAGTTCTTC
CDR3aa: CASSQDSLAAGNEQFF

v_gene: TRBV7-9
d_gene: -
j_gene: TRBJ2-3
abundance: many
CDR3nt: TGTGCCAGCAGCTCGGGACTGTCCTATGGGGATACGCAGTATTTT
CDR3aa: CASSSGLSYGDTQYF

v_gene: TRBV29-1
d_gene: TRBD1
j_gene: TRBJ1-1
abundance: many
CDR3nt: TGCAGCGCCGGGGACAGGGTGGGGACTGAAGCTTTCTTT
CDR3aa: CSAGDRVGTEAFF

v_gene: TRBV28
d_gene: TRBD2
j_gene: TRBJ2-7
abundance: -
CDR3nt: TGTGCCAGCAGTTTTTCTGTGGGGCGACTAGCGGAGGACCACTACGAGCAGTACTTC
CDR3aa: CASSFSVGRLAEDHYEQYF

v_gene: TRBV9
d_gene: -
j_gene: TRBJ2-5
abundance: -
CDR3nt: TGTGCCAGCAGCCGCGGACGGAGCCAAGAGACCCAGTACTTC
CDR3aa: CASSRGRSQETQYF

v_gene: TRBV6-1
d_gene: -
j_gene: TRBJ2-1
abundance: -
CDR3nt: TGTGCCAGCAGTGCAGGGTATCTTCACAATGAGCAGTTCTTC
CDR3aa: CASSAGYLHNEQFF

v_gene: TRBV7-9
d_gene: -
j_gene: TRBJ1-2
abundance: many
CDR3nt: TGTGCCAGCAGCTTCAGTTATGGCCGAAACTATGGCTACACCTTC
CDR3aa: CASSFSYGRNYGYTF

v_gene: TRBV7-9
d_gene: -
j_gene: TRBJ2-7
abundance: -
CDR3nt: TGTGCCAGCAGCTTAGCGAAGGGTACAGGGTTTAGAGGGGTTACCGAGCAGTACTTC
CDR3aa: CASSLAKGTGFRGVTEQYF

v_gene: TRBV20-1
d_gene: TRBD2
j_gene: TRBJ2-5
abundance: -
CDR3nt: TGCAGTGCTCAATCCCTACTAGCGGGACAAGAGACCCAGTACTTC
CDR3aa: CSAQSLLAGQETQYF

v_gene: TRBV15
d_gene: -
j_gene: TRBJ1-4
abundance: -
CDR3nt: TGTGCCACCAGCAGGAGTCCAACTAATGAAAAACTGTTTTTT
CDR3aa: CATSRSPTNEKLFF

v_gene: TRBV16
d_gene: -
j_gene: TRBJ1-5
abundance: many
CDR3nt: TGTGCCAGCAGCCAATCGCAAGGTCCTAATCAGCCCCAGCATTTT
CDR3aa: CASSQSQGPNQPQHF

v_gene: TRBV20-1
d_gene: -
j_gene: TRBJ1-1
abundance: many
CDR3nt: TGCAGTGCTAGAGGCCTGAAGGCTTTCTTT
CDR3aa: CSARGLKAFF

v_gene: TRBV30
d_gene: TRBD1
j_gene: TRBJ1-6
abundance: many
CDR3nt: TGTGCCTGGAGCGAACAGGGGGATTCACCCCTCCACTTT
CDR3aa: CAWSEQGDSPLHF

v_gene: TRBV2
d_gene: TRBD1
j_gene: TRBJ1-2
abundance: many
CDR3nt: TGTGCCAGCAGTGAGGTAGACAGGGGAGGTTATGGCTACACCTTC
CDR3aa: CASSEVDRGGYGYTF

v_gene: TRBV18
d_gene: -
j_gene: TRBJ2-7
abundance: few
CDR3nt: TGTGCCAGCTCACCGTCCCAGGGCCCCTACGAGCAGTACTTC
CDR3aa: CASSPSQGPYEQYF

v_gene: TRBV18
d_gene: TRBD2
j_gene: TRBJ2-7
abundance: -
CDR3nt: TGTGCCAGCTCACAAACTAGCGGGAGCCCCTACGAGCAGTACTTC
CDR3aa: CASSQTSGSPYEQYF

v_gene: TRBV7-9
d_gene: TRBD2
j_gene: TRBJ2-2
abundance: few
CDR3nt: TGTGCCAGCAGTATTAGCGGGAGCGTTGGCACCGGGGAGCTGTTTTTT
CDR3aa: CASSISGSVGTGELFF

v_gene: TRBV20-1
d_gene: TRBD1
j_gene: TRBJ1-1
abundance: many
CDR3nt: TGCAGTGCTAGAGACACAGGGGGCGCAAAGGGAACTGAAGCTTTCTTT
CDR3aa: CSARDTGGAKGTEAFF

v_gene: TRBV4-2
d_gene: -
j_gene: TRBJ1-6
abundance: -
CDR3nt: TGTGCCAGCAGCCACCATGGGGGGATCCCTAATTCACCCCTCCACTTT
CDR3aa: CASSHHGGIPNSPLHF

v_gene: TRBV29-1
d_gene: TRBD1
j_gene: TRBJ2-3
abundance: many
CDR3nt: TGCAGCGCCCAGACAGGGGTGCTTGGTGGTACGCAGTATTTT
CDR3aa: CSAQTGVLGGTQYF

v_gene: TRBV2
d_gene: TRBD1
j_gene: TRBJ1-1
abundance: many
CDR3nt: TGTGCCAGCAGTGGGGCTCCGGGACAGGGGATGGGCACTGAAGCTTTCTTT
CDR3aa: CASSGAPGQGMGTEAFF

v_gene: TRBV20-1
d_gene: TRBD1
j_gene: TRBJ2-1
abundance: -
CDR3nt: TGCAGTGCTAGATTACAGGGGTGGCAGTTCTTC
CDR3aa: CSARLQGWQFF

v_gene: TRBV6-4
d_gene: TRBD2
j_gene: TRBJ2-4
abundance: few
CDR3nt: TGTGCCAGCAGTGAGGCGGGAGAAGCAAACATTCAGTACTTC
CDR3aa: CASSEAGEANIQYF

v_gene: TRBV12-3/TRBV12-4
d_gene: -
j_gene: TRBJ2-2
abundance: many
CDR3nt: TGTGCCAGCAGTTTCTCTAAGGGACTCCAAGGAGAGGAGCTGTTTTTT
CDR3aa: CASSFSKGLQGEELFF

v_gene: TRBV27
d_gene: TRBD2
j_gene: TRBJ2-5
abundance: many
CDR3nt: TGTGCCAGCAGTATGGGGACTAGCGGGCAAGAGACCCAGTACTTC
CDR3aa: CASSMGTSGQETQYF

v_gene: TRBV6-1
d_gene: -
j_gene: TRBJ2-1
abundance: many
CDR3nt: TGTGCCAGCAGTGCGACTAGAAGGGGGGCCGAGCAGTTCTTC
CDR3aa: CASSATRRGAEQFF

v_gene: TRBV7-8
d_gene: TRBD2
j_gene: TRBJ2-1
abundance: many
CDR3nt: TGTGCCAGCAGCTTAGTAATCGGGGGGGCTTACCTCAATGAGCAGTTCTTC
CDR3aa: CASSLVIGGAYLNEQFF

v_gene: TRBV5-1
d_gene: -
j_gene: TRBJ2-7
abundance: many
CDR3nt: TGCGCCAGCAGCTTGGCCCGGGGCTCCTACGAGCAGTACTTC
CDR3aa: CASSLARGSYEQYF

v_gene: TRBV2
d_gene: TRBD1
j_gene: TRBJ2-1
abundance: many
CDR3nt: TGTGCCAGCAGTGGAGGGACAGGCGGGTACAATGAGCAGTTCTTC
CDR3aa: CASSGGTGGYNEQFF

v_gene: TRBV6-1
d_gene: -
j_gene: TRBJ1-5
abundance: many
CDR3nt: TGTGCCAGCACTTCCCCCGGTTCGGCTCAGCCCCAGCATTTT
CDR3aa: CASTSPGSAQPQHF

v_gene: TRBV11-3
d_gene: -
j_gene: TRBJ1-2
abundance: many
CDR3nt: TGTGCCAGCAGCGAATATGGGGGTGGCTATGGCTACACCTTC
CDR3aa: CASSEYGGGYGYTF

v_gene: TRBV6-1
d_gene: -
j_gene: TRBJ2-1
abundance: -
CDR3nt: TGTGCCAGCAGCATACGGGGAAATGAGCAGTTCTTC
CDR3aa: CASSIRGNEQFF

v_gene: TRBV11-2
d_gene: TRBD2
j_gene: TRBJ2-7
abundance: many
CDR3nt: TGTGCCAGCAGCTTAGATCTTAGCGGGACCATCTACGAGCAGTACTTC
CDR3aa: CASSLDLSGTIYEQYF